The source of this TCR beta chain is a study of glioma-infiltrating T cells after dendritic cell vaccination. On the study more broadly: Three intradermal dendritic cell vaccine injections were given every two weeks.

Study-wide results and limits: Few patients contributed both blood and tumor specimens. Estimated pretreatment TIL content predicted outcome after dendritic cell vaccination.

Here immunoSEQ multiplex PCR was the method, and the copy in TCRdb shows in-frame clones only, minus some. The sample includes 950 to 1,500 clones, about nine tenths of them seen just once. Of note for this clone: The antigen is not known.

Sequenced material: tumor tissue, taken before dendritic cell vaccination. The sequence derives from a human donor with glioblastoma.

In DNA form, the CDR3 reads TGTGCCAGCAGCCCAGCTAACAGGGTATCGGATACGCAGTATTTT. This gives the protein CASSPANRVSDTQYF. The chain recombines TRBV7-8 with TRBJ2-3, with TRBD1 as a possible D gene (6 bases). Trimming removed 5 bases from V and 6 bases from J, with 18 bases in between. This CDR3 contains 15 residues. Germline CDR1 SGHVS, CDR2 FQNEAQ.